What follows are 26 T cell receptor beta chains derived from one specimen sequenced in a study of shared clonotypes between healthy human individuals. Sequencing used immunoSEQ multiplex PCR; TCRdb keeps in-frame clones, though not all of them. The table has about 1 million clones, approximately 76% seen once. Sequencing used memory CD4+ T cells sorted from blood. Described subset: CD45RA-negative fraction. The receptors derive from a man aged 18 to 29 in good health.

This rearrangement joins TRBV6-5 to TRBJ1-4; D is perhaps TRBD1 (6 bases). Trimming shortened V by 6 bases and J by 8 bases, and 13 bases separated the two germline ends. Germline values: CDR1 MNHEY, CDR2 SVGAGI. CDR3 length: 13 residues. The CDR3 protein is CASRPGGGEKLFF. CDR3 DNA: TGTGCCAGCAGACCAGGAGGGGGGGAAAAACTGTTTTTT.

The CDR3 reads CASTTQGIGNQPQHF. CDR3 DNA: TGTGCCAGTACAACCCAGGGGATAGGCAATCAGCCCCAGCATTTT. The genes are TRBV19 and TRBJ1-5, with D perhaps matching TRBD1 (6 bases). Trimming shortened V by 7 bases and J by 2 bases, and 15 bases separated the two germline ends. Germline V gives CDR1 LNHDA, CDR2 SQIVND (reference sequence). The CDR3 has 15 residues.

J is TRBJ2-2 and V is TRBV2, with D unclear. From germline, CDR1 is SNHLY and CDR2 FYNNEI. Trimming took 7 bases from V and 5 from J, leaving 20 bases between them. The CDR3 has 16 residues. CDR3 nucleotides: TGTGCCAGCAAGATATCTCCCGCGACGGAGACCGGGGAGCTGTTTTTT. Residues: CASKISPATETGELFF.

The chain joins TRBV21-1 to TRBJ1-1. TRBV21-1 is deemed a pseudogene. The CDR3 contains 17 residues. The CDR3 DNA reads TGTGCCAGCAGCAAAGCTTCTACTCCAGAGGGGAACACTGAAGCTTTCTTT. Translation: CASSKASTPEGNTEAFF.

The chain couples TRBV5-1 to TRBJ2-1, with 9 bases aligning to TRBD1. This CDR3 spans 16 amino acids. The germline V gene encodes CDR1 SGHRS and CDR2 YFSETQ. After removal of 4 bases from V and 6 bases from J, the junction contained 11 bases not matched to a gene. The DNA for the CDR3 is TGCGCCAGCAGCCCTTCCCCGGGGGGACAGGGCAATGAGCAGTTCTTC. The encoded protein is CASSPSPGGQGNEQFF. Variable domain in full (rest from reference TRBV5-1 and TRBJ2-1): KAGVTQTPRYLIKTRGQQVTLSCSPISGHRSVSWYQQTPGQGLQFLFEYFSETQRNKGNFPGRFSGRQFSNSRSEMNVSTLELGDSALYLCASSPSPGGQGNEQFFGPGTRLTVL.

The table lists this clone with a count of one. The V and J genes are TRBV27 and TRBJ2-7; possibly TRBD1 or TRBD2 for D (5 bases each). CDR3 length equals 14 residues. The germline V gene has CDR1 MNHEY and CDR2 SMNVEV (reference sequence). V lost 6 bases and J lost 0, with 12 bases in between. CDR3: CASRSRGISYEQYF. CDR3 bases: TGTGCCAGCAGGTCTCGGGGCATCTCCTACGAGCAGTACTTC.

The V gene is TRBV9, the J gene TRBJ1-5, with D possibly TRBD1 on 5 matching bases. This CDR3 contains 15 residues. V lost 4 bases and J lost 3, with 14 bases in between. Germline CDR1 and CDR2: SGDLS and YYNGEE. CDR3 DNA sequence: TGTGCCAGCAGCCCGGAGGGGCACCTCAATCAGCCCCAGCATTTT. Protein sequence: CASSPEGHLNQPQHF. The full variable domain, its missing parts supplied by reference TRBV9 and TRBJ1-5, is DSGVTQTPKHLITATGQRVTLRCSPRSGDLSVYWYQQSLDQGLQFLIQYYNGEERAKGNILERFSAQQFPDLHSELNLSSLELGDSALYFCASSPEGHLNQPQHFGDGTRLSIL.

The chain is built from TRBV7-9 and TRBJ1-3; D possibly corresponds to TRBD1 (6 bases). The V and J ends lost 7 bases and 2 bases respectively, with 9 bases between them. CDR3 length: 13 residues. The V gene's germline CDR1 is SEHNR and CDR2 FQNEAQ (reference sequence). CDR3 loop: CASKGGTGNTIYF. The DNA of the CDR3 is TGTGCCAGCAAAGGGGGGACTGGAAACACCATATATTTT. Full variable domain (outside the CDR3, taken from reference TRBV7-9 and TRBJ1-3): DTGVSQNPRHKITKRGQNVTFRCDPISEHNRLYWYRQTLGQGPEFLTYFQNEAQLEKSRLLSDRFSAERPKGSFSTLEIQRTEQGDSAMYLCASKGGTGNTIYFGEGSWLTVV.

As concerns this clone: Other DNA sequences from this sample encode an identical CDR3 as well. V is TRBV7-9 and J is TRBJ1-2; TRBD1 aligns across 8 bases. This CDR3 comprises 15 residues. The V gene's germline CDR1 is SEHNR and CDR2 FQNEAQ (reference sequence). V was clipped by 1 base and J by 0 bases; unmatched bases: 1. This CDR3 is CASSLGQGPNYGYTF. CDR3 DNA sequence: TGTGCCAGCAGCTTAGGACAGGGGCCTAACTATGGCTACACCTTC.

The V gene is TRBV11-2, the J gene TRBJ1-2, with D unclear. Germline V CDR1 and CDR2: SGHAT, FQNNGV. V lost 5 bases, J lost 2 bases, and 12 bases lay in between. This CDR3 region has 14 residues. The CDR3 DNA reads TGTGCCAGCAGCGTCGAGAAGGGAAACTATGGCTACACCTTC. Translating gives CASSVEKGNYGYTF.

This clone was seen a handful of times. Within the sample, other DNA sequences also encode this same CDR3. The chain combines TRBV11-2 with TRBJ1-3; TRBD1 might be the D (6 bases). Trimming pared 1 base from V and 2 bases from J, leaving 12 bases between. The germline V gene encodes CDR1 SGHAT and CDR2 FQNNGV. The CDR3 is made up of 16 amino acids. The CDR3 nucleotides are TGTGCCAGCAGCTTAGGCGGGGGGCGCCCTGGAAACACCATATATTTT. This gives the protein CASSLGGGRPGNTIYF.

The J gene is TRBJ1-5, the V gene TRBV27; 8 nucleotides agree with TRBD1. The CDR3 extends over 17 amino acids. From germline, CDR1 is MNHEY and CDR2 SMNVEV (reference sequence). Trimming took 5 bases from V and 4 from J; bases not matched to a gene: 13. The CDR3 spells CASSMLAGTGPNQPQHF. Written as DNA, the CDR3 is TGTGCCAGCAGTATGTTAGCCGGGACAGGCCCTAATCAGCCCCAGCATTTT.

V gene TRBV25-1 combines with J gene TRBJ1-2; D unclear. The V end lost 3 bases, the J end lost 4 bases, and 3 bases lay between the germline ends. CDR1 is MGHDK and CDR2 is SYGVNS in the germline V gene. The CDR3 is made up of 11 amino acids. The CDR3 DNA sequence: TGTGCCAGCAGTGACACCTATGGCTACACCTTC. As protein: CASSDTYGYTF.

The rearrangement uses TRBV7-8 and TRBJ1-1; D gene unclear. The V end was cut by 1 base, the J end by 0 bases, with 9 bases between. The germline CDR1 and CDR2 sequences are SGHVS and FQNEAQ. The CDR3 extends over 15 amino acids. CDR3 DNA: TGTGCCAGCAGCTTAGTCCCGGGCGTGAACACTGAAGCTTTCTTT. Its translation is CASSLVPGVNTEAFF.

J is TRBJ2-5 and V is TRBV5-1; no firm D call. Trimming shortened V by 0 bases and J by 10 bases, and 16 bases separated the two germline ends. This CDR3 contains 14 residues. CDR1 and CDR2 (germline): SGHRS, YFSETQ. CDR3 loop: CASSLDPGKLDQYF. The CDR3 DNA is TGCGCCAGCAGCTTGGACCCAGGAAAGCTCGACCAGTACTTC. Based on the CDR3 plus reference TRBV5-1 and TRBJ2-5, the full variable domain is KAGVTQTPRYLIKTRGQQVTLSCSPISGHRSVSWYQQTPGQGLQFLFEYFSETQRNKGNFPGRFSGRQFSNSRSEMNVSTLELGDSALYLCASSLDPGKLDQYFGPGTRLLVL.

V gene TRBV18 combines with J gene TRBJ1-2; D not certain. The germline V gene has CDR1 KGHSH and CDR2 LQKENI. This CDR3 is 14 amino acids long. Trimming took 0 bases from V and 6 from J, leaving 11 bases between them. CDR3 protein: CASSPPIMADGYTF. CDR3 bases: TGTGCCAGCTCACCACCGATTATGGCGGATGGCTACACCTTC.

This clone occurred a few times. This chain connects TRBV5-1 to TRBJ1-5; D might be TRBD1 (6 bases). This CDR3 has 16 residues. V was cut by 0 bases and J by 7 bases, with 17 bases left in between. Germline assignment: CDR1 SGHRS and CDR2 YFSETQ. CDR3 nucleotides: TGCGCCAGCAGCTTGGAACGGGGGCGCGCACAACAGCCCCAGCATTTT. The encoded protein is CASSLERGRAQQPQHF. The variable domain in full, with the rest retrieved from reference TRBV5-1 and TRBJ1-5, is KAGVTQTPRYLIKTRGQQVTLSCSPISGHRSVSWYQQTPGQGLQFLFEYFSETQRNKGNFPGRFSGRQFSNSRSEMNVSTLELGDSALYLCASSLERGRAQQPQHFGDGTRLSIL.

This sequence joins TRBV7-8 and TRBJ1-2; tentatively, D is TRBD1 (6 bases). Trimming took 2 bases from V and 6 from J, leaving 16 bases between them. The germline gives CDR1 SGHVS, CDR2 FQNEAQ. The CDR3 totals 15 residues. The DNA for the CDR3 is TGTGCCAGCAGCTTAAACGTAGGGGGAGAGGATGGCTACACCTTC. It specifies CASSLNVGGEDGYTF.

The chain couples TRBV19 to TRBJ2-5; 8 bases map to TRBD2. The ends lost 5 bases at V and 2 bases at J; junction bases unmatched: 7. The CDR3 is made up of 15 amino acids. The germline gives CDR1 LNHDA, CDR2 SQIVND (reference sequence). The CDR3 region is CASSDGGAGQETQYF. As DNA, the CDR3 is TGTGCCAGTAGTGACGGGGGGGCCGGGCAAGAGACCCAGTACTTC.

This clone showed up just a few times. This CDR3 is also generated by other DNA sequences in the sample. The gene calls are TRBV5-1 and TRBJ2-3, with D maybe TRBD2 (6 bases). CDR1 is SGHRS and CDR2 is YFSETQ in the germline V gene. V lost 3 bases and J 2 bases, leaving 10 bases between the germline ends. The CDR3 runs 14 residues. As DNA, the CDR3 is TGCGCCAGCAGCTGGTCGGACTACACAGATACGCAGTATTTT. Protein sequence: CASSWSDYTDTQYF.

This chain joins TRBV6-6 and TRBJ2-3; D may be TRBD2 (5 bases). Germline V gene lookup returns CDR1 MNHNY and CDR2 SVGAGI (reference sequence). CDR3 length equals 16 residues. Trimming removed 4 bases at V and 1 base at J, with 15 bases between. In DNA form, the CDR3 reads TGTGCCAGCAGTTTCTCCCTTGCCGGGGGCACAGATACGCAGTATTTT. Protein: CASSFSLAGGTDTQYF.

The gene calls are TRBV19 and TRBJ1-4; tentatively, D is TRBD1 (6 bases). V was trimmed by 4 bases and J by 6 bases, leaving 9 bases between them. The V gene's germline CDR1 is LNHDA and CDR2 SQIVND (reference sequence). The CDR3 is 13 residues long. In DNA, the CDR3 is TGTGCCAGTAGTAGGACAGATTATGAAAAACTGTTTTTT. Encoded protein: CASSRTDYEKLFF.

The chain combines TRBV2 with TRBJ2-2; TRBD1 might be the D (7 bases). Trimming took 2 bases from V and 4 from J, leaving 11 bases between them. Germline CDR1 is SNHLY and CDR2 is FYNNEI. This CDR3 is built from 15 residues. The CDR3 region is CASSESRGATGELFF. The CDR3 region has the DNA TGTGCCAGCAGTGAATCCAGGGGGGCCACCGGGGAGCTGTTTTTT.

The CDR3 region is CASRKEGYEQYF. The CDR3 bases are TGTGCCAGCAGGAAGGAAGGGTACGAGCAGTACTTC. V is TRBV6-1 and J is TRBJ2-7, with D hard to call. V shed 6 bases and J shed 4 bases, with 10 bases lying between them. Germline assignment: CDR1 MNHNS and CDR2 SASEGT. This CDR3 has 12 residues.

This chain uses TRBV6-6 with TRBJ2-7; the match to TRBD1 covers 7 bases. With 5 bases clipped from V and 4 bases from J, the junction kept 5 bases outside the gene matches. Germline V gene sequence: CDR1 MNHNY, CDR2 SVGAGI (reference sequence). The CDR3 runs 13 residues. The CDR3 nucleotides are TGTGCCAGCAGTAGGACAGGAGTATACGAGCAGTACTTC. Amino acid sequence: CASSRTGVYEQYF.

The chain's CDR3 is CASTHRGFLNYGYTF. The CDR3 DNA reads TGCGCCAGCACCCACCGGGGGTTCCTAAACTATGGCTACACCTTC. The J gene is TRBJ1-2, the V gene TRBV10-2, with D possibly TRBD1 on 5 matching bases. The V and J ends lost 7 bases and 2 bases respectively, with 17 bases between them. The germline V gene encodes CDR1 WSHSY and CDR2 SAAADI. The CDR3 spans 15 residues.